A single sample is the source of the 27 T cell receptor beta chains below, sequenced in a study of beta chain features in type 1 diabetes. Reverse transcription of all isolated RNA meant that expressed TCRB transcripts were sequenced. Data came from immunoSEQ multiplex PCR; TCRdb stores just in-frame clones and leaves some out. This sample has 630,000 or so clones, with over 11% found just once. Study-wide points: Shortening that was moderate but significant affected the TCRB CDR3s of Type 1 diabetes patients in all four CD4+ subsets.

These TCRs are of unknown antigen specificity. The specimen sequenced was naive CD4+ T cells from blood. Receptor source: a man aged 18-30 years with type 1 diabetes.

This chain joins TRBV28 and TRBJ1-4; the match to TRBD1 covers 7 bases. The CDR3 extends over 14 amino acids. After removal of 8 bases from V and 4 bases from J, the junction contained 7 bases not matched to a gene. Germline assignment: CDR1 MDHEN and CDR2 SYDVKM. The CDR3 nucleotides are TGTGCCAGCTTATCCGGGACAGTTAATGAAAAACTGTTTTTT. Translated, it gives CASLSGTVNEKLFF.

The genes are TRBV5-1 and TRBJ1-2; 7 bases fit TRBD1. Germline V lookup: CDR1 SGHRS, CDR2 YFSETQ. Germline trimming cut 4 bases from V and 4 bases from J; bases unmatched to any gene: 10. This CDR3 has 15 amino acids. The DNA of the CDR3 is TGCGCCAGCAGCCTGGGGACAGCTACCGGCTATGGCTACACCTTC. Translating gives CASSLGTATGYGYTF.

Concerning this clone: One junction end does not reproduce the germline sequence, and a read error may be involved. The genes are TRBV5-1 and TRBJ1-1, with D hard to call. CDR1 and CDR2 (germline): SGHRS, YFSETQ. The length of the CDR3 is 12 residues. CDR3 sequence reads: CASSFEIPPPEF. CDR3 coding DNA: TGCGCCAGCAGCTTCGAGATTCCGCCTCCGGAATTT. The full variable domain, rest sourced from reference TRBV5-1 and TRBJ1-1, is KAGVTQTPRYLIKTRGQQVTLSCSPISGHRSVSWYQQTPGQGLQFLFEYFSETQRNKGNFPGRFSGRQFSNSRSEMNVSTLELGDSALYLCASSFEIPPPEFGQGTRLTVV.

The rearrangement links TRBV28 to TRBJ1-1; 8 bases agree with TRBD1. The CDR3 is 14 residues long. With V trimmed by 7 bases and J by 4 bases, 8 bases remained unmatched. CDR1 and CDR2 (germline): MDHEN, SYDVKM. The CDR3: CASTSGQAPTEAFF. The DNA for the CDR3 is TGTGCCAGCACTTCGGGACAGGCCCCCACTGAAGCTTTCTTT.

In its sample, this clone was seen a few times. The V call is TRBV30, the J call TRBJ1-1; D gene uncertain. From germline, CDR1 is GTSNPN and CDR2 SVGIG (reference sequence). CDR3 size: 14 residues. Trimming left V 1 base short and J 1 base short, with 10 bases between. The CDR3 DNA is TGTGCCTGGAGTGGGAACTGGGCGAACACTGAAGCTTTCTTT. It encodes CAWSGNWANTEAFF.

In this sample, this clone turned up a few times. The chain is built from TRBV9 and TRBJ1-1, with 9 bases that match TRBD1. The germline CDR1 and CDR2 sequences are SGDLS and YYNGEE. With 3 bases clipped from V and 5 bases from J, the junction kept 8 bases outside the gene matches. This CDR3 region has 15 residues. CDR3 bases: TGTGCCAGCAGCGGGAGGGGGACAGGGCGGACTGAAGCTTTCTTT. Translation: CASSGRGTGRTEAFF.

V usage is TRBV29-1 and J usage is TRBJ1-1, with D perhaps TRBD1 (6 bases). Germline assignment: CDR1 SQVTM and CDR2 ANQGSEA. Trimming removed 0 bases at V and 5 bases at J, with 13 bases between. This CDR3 has 14 residues. This CDR3 reads CSVEESRGQTEAFF. In nucleotides, the CDR3 is TGCAGCGTTGAAGAGAGCAGGGGCCAAACTGAAGCTTTCTTT.

This clone came up a few times. V is TRBV7-2 and J is TRBJ1-4; D uncertain. The CDR3 is 12 residues long. Germline lookup yields CDR1 SGHTA and CDR2 FQGNSA. V lost 6 bases to trimming and J lost 5 bases, with 7 bases between them. CDR3 sequence reads: CASSSPNEKLFF. CDR3 nucleotides: TGTGCCAGCAGTTCCCCCAATGAAAAACTGTTTTTT.

This clone was detected a few times. This chain connects TRBV18 to TRBJ1-2; the D is unclear. Germline V gene lookup returns CDR1 KGHSH and CDR2 LQKENI. The CDR3 extends over 13 amino acids. Trimming shortened V by 0 bases and J by 4 bases, and 6 bases separated the two germline ends. CDR3 residues: CASSPPYSYGYTF. The CDR3 nucleotides read TGTGCCAGCTCACCACCGTACAGCTATGGCTACACCTTC.

This clone was seen only a few times. The chain recombines TRBV21-1 with TRBJ1-4; TRBD1 reflects the table's D call only, with no check against the DNA. TRBV21-1 is classified as a pseudogene. The CDR3 runs 16 residues. CDR3 nucleotide sequence: TGTGCCAGCAGCTCCCATCCCGACAGGGGGCTTGAAAAACTGTTTTTT. Its protein product is CASSSHPDRGLEKLFF.

This clone showed up just a few times. V is TRBV14 and J is TRBJ2-3; D ambiguous. CDR1 and CDR2 (germline): SGHDN, FVKESK. V dropped 1 base and J dropped 4 bases, with 6 bases sitting between them. The CDR3 has 13 residues. CDR3 bases: TGTGCCAGCAGCCAAGTGTGGGCAGATACGCAGTATTTT. Protein sequence: CASSQVWADTQYF.

This clone was picked up a small number of times. The rearrangement links TRBV11-1 to TRBJ2-1; 8 nucleotides agree with TRBD1. CDR1 and CDR2 (germline): SGHAT, FQDESV (reference sequence). Trimming cost V 4 bases and J 9 bases; bases outside gene matches: 14. This CDR3 spans 16 amino acids. The CDR3: CASSYQWTGLRGEQFF. Written as DNA, the CDR3 is TGTGCCAGCAGCTACCAATGGACAGGGCTGCGGGGTGAGCAGTTCTTC.

The rearrangement links TRBV11-2 to TRBJ2-7, with TRBD2 matching over 8 bases. This CDR3 has 16 amino acids. From germline, CDR1 is SGHAT and CDR2 FQNNGV. The junction had 9 bases not matched to a gene; V was cut back by 0 bases and J by 5 bases. CDR3 residues: CASSLELASGLHEQYF. CDR3 nucleotide sequence: TGTGCCAGCAGCTTAGAATTAGCTAGCGGGCTCCACGAGCAGTACTTC. Full variable domain (missing parts from reference TRBV11-2 and TRBJ2-7): EAGVAQSPRYKIIEKRQSVAFWCNPISGHATLYWYQQILGQGPKLLIQFQNNGVVDDSQLPKDRFSAERLKGVDSTLKIQPAKLEDSAVYLCASSLELASGLHEQYFGPGTRLTVT.

The V call is TRBV15, the J call TRBJ1-4, with a possible D match to TRBD1 (5 bases). Germline lookup yields CDR1 LNHNV and CDR2 YYDKDF (reference sequence). This CDR3 region has 15 residues. The germline V and J ends were trimmed by 0 bases and 7 bases, with 12 bases remaining between them. CDR3 DNA sequence: TGTGCCACCAGCAGAGACCTGGCAGGGATTGAAAAACTGTTTTTT. It encodes CATSRDLAGIEKLFF.

The genes are TRBV6-6 and TRBJ1-5, with a tentative D call TRBD1 (5 bases). V lost 7 bases and J 5 bases, leaving 15 bases between the germline ends. Germline V gene sequence: CDR1 MNHNY, CDR2 SVGAGI (reference sequence). This CDR3 contains 14 residues. In nucleotides, the CDR3 is TGTGCCAGCACCCTCGGGACCTGGCATCAGCCCCAGCATTTT. This gives the protein CASTLGTWHQPQHF.

This clone was seen more than once but under ten times. The chain uses TRBV7-9 and TRBJ2-7, with D perhaps matching TRBD2 (5 bases). The germline gives CDR1 SEHNR, CDR2 FQNEAQ (reference sequence). The CDR3 is 15 amino acids. The V and J ends lost 6 bases and 1 base respectively, with 16 bases between them. In DNA, the CDR3 is TGTGCCAGCAGTTCGGCCCCCCGGGGATCCTACGAGCAGTACTTC. Residues: CASSSAPRGSYEQYF.

This clone was detected a few times. The chain uses TRBV2 and TRBJ2-7; perhaps TRBD2 as D (5 bases). Between the trimmed V and J ends, which lost 10 bases and 5 bases, there was a span of 21 bases. This CDR3 region has 14 residues. Germline CDR1 is SNHLY and CDR2 is FYNNEI. CDR3 nucleotides: TGTGCCACGGAGTCCCAGCGGTCCGCGGACGAGCAGTACTTC. This sequence encodes CATESQRSADEQYF.

As concerns this clone: Other nucleotide sequences in the sample specify the same CDR3. This chain joins TRBV18 and TRBJ1-5; D not certain. The ends were cut back, 1 base at V and 0 bases at J, with 4 bases in the middle. The germline gives CDR1 KGHSH, CDR2 LQKENI. The CDR3 runs to 14 residues. The CDR3 region has the DNA TGTGCCAGCTCACCACAGGATAGCAATCAGCCCCAGCATTTT. Its translation is CASSPQDSNQPQHF.

V usage is TRBV1 and J usage is TRBJ2-6. TRBV1 is noted as a pseudogene. The CDR3 contains 20 residues. The CDR3 DNA reads as TGCACCAGCAGCCGGACTGCGGGAGGGACAGGGCACTCTGGGGCCAACGTCCTGACTTTC. This gives the protein CTSSRTAGGTGHSGANVLTF.

The chain links TRBV4-3 to TRBJ2-7; the match to TRBD2 covers 8 bases. CDR1 and CDR2 from the germline V gene are LGHNA and YSLEER. The V gene end was trimmed by 1 base and the J gene end by 6 bases; junction bases not matched to a gene: 11. The CDR3 runs 16 residues. CDR3 nucleotides: TGCGCCAGCAGCCAAGTCCCCGGGACTAGGTCATCCGAGCAGTACTTC. This encodes CASSQVPGTRSSEQYF.

This clone has only a few counts. This rearrangement joins TRBV5-1 to TRBJ2-5; the match to TRBD2 covers 9 bases. This CDR3 has 16 residues. V lost 4 bases to trimming and J lost 1 base; unmatched junction nucleotides: 8. From germline, CDR1 is SGHRS and CDR2 YFSETQ. The CDR3 protein is CASSPLSGGTQETQYF. In DNA, the CDR3 is TGCGCCAGCAGCCCCCTGAGCGGGGGGACCCAAGAGACCCAGTACTTC.

The chain carries TRBV2 and TRBJ2-1, with 7 bases matching TRBD2. V gave up 3 bases and J gave up 1 base; unmatched junction bases: 9. The germline gives CDR1 SNHLY, CDR2 FYNNEI. This CDR3 has 17 amino acids. The CDR3 bases are TGTGCCAGCAGTGACGCGCAAGCGGGAAAGTCCTACAATGAGCAGTTCTTC. The encoded protein is CASSDAQAGKSYNEQFF.

Notes on this clone: One junction end does not reproduce the germline sequence, and a read error may be involved. The rearrangement joins TRBV7-7 to TRBJ2-2; D not certain. The V gene's germline CDR1 is SSHAT and CDR2 FNYEAQ (reference sequence). The CDR3 extends over 12 amino acids. CDR3 sequence reads: CASSDDTGELFF. Written as DNA, the CDR3 is TGTGCTAGCAGCGACGACACCGGGGAGCTGTTTTTT.

This clone was counted between two and nine times. The chain employs TRBV6-1 and TRBJ1-1, with 9 bases aligning to TRBD1. There are 14 residues in the CDR3. Germline assignment: CDR1 MNHNS and CDR2 SASEGT. The V and J ends lost 8 bases and 4 bases, in that order; junction bases with no gene match: 8. CDR3 in amino acids: CASGSGQGSTEAFF. The DNA of the CDR3 is TGTGCCAGCGGATCGGGACAGGGCTCCACTGAAGCTTTCTTT.

This sequence joins TRBV2 and TRBJ1-2; 8 bases match TRBD1. The CDR3 loop spans 13 amino acids. The junction had 5 bases not matched to a gene; V was cut back by 4 bases and J by 7 bases. CDR1 and CDR2 (germline): SNHLY, FYNNEI. The CDR3 nucleotides read TGTGCCAGCAGTGCACAGGGGGAAGGTGGCTACACCTTC. Translating it yields CASSAQGEGGYTF. Supplemented by reference TRBV2 and TRBJ1-2, the full variable domain reads EPEVTQTPSHQVTQMGQEVILRCVPISNHLYFYWYRQILGQKVEFLVSFYNNEISEKSEIFDDQFSVERPDGSNFTLKIRSTKLEDSAMYFCASSAQGEGGYTFGSGTRLTVV.

J is TRBJ2-1 and V is TRBV12-1; TRBD1 is the table's D call and was not checked against the DNA. TRBV12-1 is a pseudogene segment. The CDR3 has 15 residues. In DNA form, the CDR3 reads TGTGCCAGCAGCCACATCCCCTCAACCTACAATGAGCAGTTCTTC. Protein: CASSHIPSTYNEQFF.

This rearrangement joins TRBV30 to TRBJ2-1; D gene unclear. The V end lost 4 bases, the J end lost 3 bases, and 13 bases lay between the germline ends. Germline CDR1 reads GTSNPN; CDR2 reads SVGIG (reference sequence). This CDR3 has 14 residues. CDR3 in amino acids: CAWTRAPIYNEQFF. The DNA for the CDR3 is TGTGCCTGGACTCGAGCGCCGATCTACAATGAGCAGTTCTTC.